This T cell receptor beta chain was sequenced in a study of OX40 agonist ivuxolimab in advanced cancers. Whole-study findings and limits: The average count of expanded clones was higher among CD8+ T cells than among CD4+. Antigen specificity of clonally expanded peripheral T cells was not established.

A remark on this clone: Its antigen is unidentified.

This CDR3 is 16 amino acids long. Trimming took off 5 bases at V and 3 bases at J, with 20 bases between the two ends. The germline V gene has CDR1 SGHNT and CDR2 YENEEA. Repertoires were generated with immunoSEQ multiplex PCR, while TCRdb's copy carries only in-frame clones and drops some. The sample contains 100,000 to 130,000 clones, around 93% of which appear only once. The source of this sequence is an adult with an advanced solid tumor such as melanoma, head and neck, liver or kidney cancer. The sample consisted of CD4+ or CD8+ T cells sorted from blood, taken in a trial of the OX40 agonist ivuxolimab. The chain couples TRBV11-3 to TRBJ2-7; D is possibly TRBD1 (5 bases). The CDR3, as DNA: TGTGCCAGCAGCCCCAGGGAACCCCCCTGGGACTACGAGCAGTACTTC. Amino acid sequence: CASSPREPPWDYEQYF.